A single sample gave rise to the 24 T cell receptor beta chains below, sequenced in a study of T cells in Graves' hyperthyroidism and ophthalmopathy. Amplification of TCR beta CDR3 regions was performed using RNA transcripts as template. Researchers ran a first-round RT-PCR on the TCR CDR3 using the HTBI primer set. Via MiXCR, TCRdb re-called the multiplex PCR reads, giving one row per CDR3 protein. Here the sample spans under 800,000 distinct CDR3 sequences, 13% to 15% being singletons. The specimen was blood. Receptors originate from a young woman with Graves' hyperthyroidism.

There are a few counts of this clonotype. A much larger clone is a single base away; this may be a read error. The J gene is TRBJ2-5, the V gene TRBV7-9; 9 bases agree with TRBD1. The CDR3 covers 14 residues. Trimming removed 6 bases from V and 2 bases from J; junction bases left unmatched: 4. Looked up from germline, CDR1 is SEHNR and CDR2 is FQNEAQ (reference sequence). This CDR3 is CASRSTGGQETQYF. The CDR3 region has the DNA TGTGCCAGCAGATCGACAGGGGGTCAAGAGACCCAGTACTTC.

V usage is TRBV5-5 and J usage is TRBJ2-1; D is possibly TRBD2 (5 bases). The germline V and J ends were trimmed by 3 bases and 10 bases, with 17 bases remaining between them. Germline CDR1 reads SGHKS; CDR2 reads YYEKEE (reference sequence). CDR3 length: 14 residues. DNA for the CDR3: TGTGCCAGCAGCTCCTGGGGAGAGGGCTGGGAGCAGTTCTTC. Translation gives CASSSWGEGWEQFF.

This clonotype was detected many times. The CDR3 bases are TGTGCCAGCAGCCCCATTGGGAAGGCCGCCTCCTACGAGCAGTACTTC. Translated, it gives CASSPIGKAASYEQYF. V and J are TRBV7-2 and TRBJ2-7, with D unclear. Trimming removed 5 bases from V and 0 bases from J, with 17 bases in between. Germline lookup yields CDR1 SGHTA and CDR2 FQGNSA. CDR3 length: 16 amino acids.

V and J are TRBV7-9 and TRBJ1-6; D may be TRBD1 (6 bases). V lost 8 bases to trimming and J lost 6 bases, with 14 bases between them. Germline V CDR1 and CDR2: SEHNR, FQNEAQ (reference sequence). The CDR3 covers 14 residues. The DNA for the CDR3 is TGTGCCAGCGGCCCTGACAGGTTTAATTCACCCCTCCACTTT. It yields the protein CASGPDRFNSPLHF.

This clonotype has ten or more counts. The rearrangement joins TRBV24-1 to TRBJ1-2, with D hard to call. This CDR3 contains 15 residues. The germline V and J ends were trimmed by 6 bases and 5 bases, with 18 bases remaining between them. Looked up from germline, CDR1 is KGHDR and CDR2 is SFDVKD. CDR3 in amino acids: CATSPSGGVQYGYTF. CDR3 nucleotides: TGTGCCACCAGTCCCTCAGGTGGGGTACAATATGGCTACACCTTC.

At least ten counts were recorded for this clonotype. The rearrangement uses TRBV18 and TRBJ2-7; D ambiguous. The CDR3 covers 13 residues. Per germline, CDR1 KGHSH and CDR2 LQKENI. The ends were cut back, 1 base at V and 5 bases at J, with 9 bases in the middle. The CDR3 sequence is CASSPRETHEQYF. The CDR3 bases are TGTGCCAGCTCACCACGGGAAACTCACGAGCAGTACTTC.

This clonotype was detected many times. The V call is TRBV3-1, the J call TRBJ1-1; tentative D call: TRBD1 (5 bases). Trimming stripped 5 bases from V and 4 bases from J, with 14 bases between. CDR1 is LGHDT and CDR2 is YNNKEL in the germline V gene (reference sequence). The CDR3 is 14 amino acids. CDR3 loop: CASSYRGRGTEAFF. DNA of the CDR3: TGTGCCAGCAGCTACCGGGGCCGGGGCACTGAAGCTTTCTTT.

This chain uses TRBV10-3 with TRBJ2-7; D is ambiguous. This CDR3 comprises 14 residues. V was shortened by 8 bases and J by 3 bases, with 17 bases between the two germline ends. Germline loops: CDR1 ENHRY, CDR2 SYGVKD. In DNA form, the CDR3 reads TGTGCCATCCTAGAACCGGGCGGAAACTACGAGCAGTACTTC. The encoded protein is CAILEPGGNYEQYF.

The CDR3 sequence is CSVELAGVETQYF. DNA for the CDR3: TGCAGCGTTGAACTAGCGGGAGTTGAGACCCAGTACTTC. The J gene is TRBJ2-5, the V gene TRBV29-1, with TRBD2 matching 10 bases. The length of the CDR3 is 13 residues. With 2 bases clipped from V and 5 bases from J, the junction kept 2 bases outside the gene matches. CDR1 SQVTM and CDR2 ANQGSEA come from the germline V gene.

The chain carries TRBV7-3 and TRBJ1-6; D remains ambiguous. The CDR3 runs 14 residues. Germline loops: CDR1 SGHTA, CDR2 FQGTGA. The V end lost 0 bases, the J end lost 7 bases, and 7 bases lay between the germline ends. The CDR3 loop is CASSLTPLNSPLHF. CDR3 nucleotide sequence: TGTGCCAGCAGCTTAACCCCGCTAAATTCACCCCTCCACTTT.

This clonotype was counted many times. The V and J genes are TRBV2 and TRBJ2-7; the D gene is possibly TRBD2 (5 bases). The length of the CDR3 is 13 residues. In germline, CDR1 is SNHLY, CDR2 FYNNEI. The ends were cut back, 7 bases at V and 3 bases at J, with 13 bases in the middle. The CDR3 coding sequence is TGTGCCAGCAACGGAGGACTGATCTACGAGCAGTACTTC. The encoded protein is CASNGGLIYEQYF.

In this sample, this clonotype turned up a few times. This chain connects TRBV29-1 to TRBJ1-3; 8 nucleotides align to TRBD1. Per germline, CDR1 SQVTM and CDR2 ANQGSEA. The CDR3 sequence is 12 residues long. V lost 7 bases and J lost 4; bases outside the gene matches: 3. CDR3 DNA: TGCAGCGCCAGGGGGCTCGGAAACACCATATATTTT. Encoded protein: CSARGLGNTIYF.

This clonotype was detected only a few times. V gene TRBV19 combines with J gene TRBJ2-3; D is possibly TRBD1 (7 bases). V lost 3 bases, J lost 9 bases, and 25 bases lay in between. Germline V gives CDR1 LNHDA, CDR2 SQIVND (reference sequence). This CDR3 contains 17 residues. CDR3 bases: TGTGCCAGTAGTATTGAAGGGACAGCCTTAGGGAGGAGGACGCAGTATTTT. This codes for CASSIEGTALGRRTQYF.

V and J are TRBV27 and TRBJ2-4; D gene ambiguous. The CDR3 is 15 amino acids. V was shortened by 3 bases and J by 2 bases, with 11 bases between the two germline ends. Per the germline V gene, CDR1 is MNHEY and CDR2 is SMNVEV (reference sequence). The CDR3 DNA follows: TGTGCCAGCAGTTTGACTGTATTAACCAAAAACATTCAGTACTTC. Amino acids: CASSLTVLTKNIQYF.

Many counts were recorded for this clonotype. V gene TRBV7-2 combines with J gene TRBJ2-1, with 14 positions matching TRBD2. V was clipped by 5 bases and J by 7 bases; unmatched bases: 16. Germline CDR1 SGHTA, CDR2 FQGNSA. There are 19 residues in the CDR3. The CDR3 nucleotides read TGTGCCAGCAGCCGACTGACTAGCGGGAGGGACGAGGGATTGAATGAGCAGTTCTTC. Amino acid sequence: CASSRLTSGRDEGLNEQFF. The full variable domain, its missing parts supplied by reference TRBV7-2 and TRBJ2-1, is GAGVSQSPSNKVTEKGKDVELRCDPISGHTALYWYRQSLGQGLEFLIYFQGNSAPDKSGLPSDRFSAERTGGSVSTLTIQRTQQEDSAVYLCASSRLTSGRDEGLNEQFFGPGTRLTVL.

The chain combines TRBV7-9 with TRBJ2-6; D is unclear. V lost 5 bases, J lost 2 bases, and 10 bases lay in between. Germline V gene sequence: CDR1 SEHNR, CDR2 FQNEAQ (reference sequence). The CDR3 length is 15 residues. The CDR3 bases are TGTGCCAGCAGCCAACATGCTACTGGGGCCAACGTCCTGACTTTC. This codes for CASSQHATGANVLTF.

This clonotype showed up many times. The rearrangement links TRBV15 to TRBJ1-5; no reliable D call. This CDR3 comprises 14 residues. Germline V gene sequence: CDR1 LNHNV, CDR2 YYDKDF (reference sequence). V was trimmed by 5 bases and J by 2 bases, leaving 10 bases between them. CDR3 region: CATSGRNGNQPQHF. The CDR3 DNA reads as TGTGCCACCAGCGGACGAAACGGCAATCAGCCCCAGCATTTT.

At least ten counts were recorded for this clonotype. V is TRBV28 and J is TRBJ1-1, with D perhaps matching TRBD1 (5 bases). CDR3 size: 15 residues. The V gene lost 6 bases and the J gene lost 5 bases, with 19 bases spanning the gap. The germline gives CDR1 MDHEN, CDR2 SYDVKM. The CDR3 spells CASSSFGALLTEAFF. CDR3 bases: TGTGCCAGCAGCTCCTTCGGGGCCCTGTTGACTGAAGCTTTCTTT.

This clonotype was picked up many times. This sequence joins TRBV2 and TRBJ2-4, with D perhaps assigned TRBD1 or TRBD2 (5 bases each). Between the trimmed V and J ends, which lost 8 bases and 0 bases, there was a span of 20 bases. CDR3 length equals 17 residues. Germline V CDR1 and CDR2: SNHLY, FYNNEI. CDR3 sequence reads: CASLGVGTGLAKNIQYF. The CDR3 DNA sequence: TGTGCCAGCTTAGGGGTAGGGACGGGTCTAGCCAAAAACATTCAGTACTTC.

This clonotype was found many times. The V call is TRBV20-1, the J call TRBJ2-7; D gene ambiguous. The CDR3 runs to 14 residues. The germline gives CDR1 DFQATT, CDR2 SNEGSKA (reference sequence). Trimming took off 1 base at V and 3 bases at J, with 13 bases between the two ends. CDR3 DNA: TGCAGTGCTAGAGGTTCTGCGACTCTCTACGAGCAGTACTTC. It codes for CSARGSATLYEQYF.

This clonotype appeared a single time. Being one base from a much bigger clone, this may be a read error. The chain combines TRBV30 with TRBJ2-7, with D hard to call. The CDR3 contains 14 residues. Germline V gene lookup returns CDR1 GTSNPN and CDR2 SVGIG (reference sequence). The V gene lost 8 bases and the J gene lost 5 bases, with 22 bases spanning the gap. The CDR3 sequence: CAGSRRSFDHEQYF. The CDR3 DNA is TGTGCCGGTTCGAGGCGCTCGTTCGACCACGAGCAGTACTTC.

The table lists this clonotype with many counts. This chain joins TRBV20-1 and TRBJ2-7; 7 bases align to TRBD2. The germline gives CDR1 DFQATT, CDR2 SNEGSKA (reference sequence). This CDR3 is built from 16 residues. V lost 0 bases and J lost 3; bases outside the gene matches: 11. CDR3 sequence reads: CSARDQSGKGLYEQYF. CDR3 coding DNA: TGCAGTGCTAGAGATCAGAGCGGGAAGGGCCTCTACGAGCAGTACTTC.

This clonotype was seen many times. This chain links TRBV7-9 with TRBJ2-7; 7 nucleotides line up with TRBD1. This CDR3 spans 17 amino acids. V gave up 1 base and J gave up 1 base; unmatched junction bases: 10. CDR1 SEHNR and CDR2 FQNEAQ come from the germline V gene (reference sequence). Here the CDR3 DNA reads TGTGCCAGCAGCTTAGGCTCGACAGGGCGTGGGTCCTACGAGCAGTACTTC. Translated, it gives CASSLGSTGRGSYEQYF.

This clonotype was counted at least ten times. The chain carries TRBV28 and TRBJ1-1, with D unclear. Germline-derived CDR1 and CDR2 are MDHEN and SYDVKM. The CDR3 consists of 13 residues. V shed 3 bases and J shed 1 base, with 6 bases lying between them. This chain's CDR3 is CASSFWQNTEAFF. Written as DNA, the CDR3 is TGTGCCAGCAGTTTTTGGCAGAACACTGAAGCTTTCTTT.